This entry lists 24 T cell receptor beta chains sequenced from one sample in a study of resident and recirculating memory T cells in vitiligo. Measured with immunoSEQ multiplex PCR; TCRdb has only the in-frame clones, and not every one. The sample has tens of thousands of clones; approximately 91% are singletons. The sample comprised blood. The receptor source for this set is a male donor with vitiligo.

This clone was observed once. CDR3 coding DNA: TGTGCCAGCAGTTTGAGGGGGGGGCTGGATCAGCCCCAGCATTTT. Amino acid sequence: CASSLRGGLDQPQHF. The chain uses TRBV28 and TRBJ1-5, with D possibly matching TRBD1 (6 bases). V shed 3 bases and J shed 5 bases, with 14 bases lying between them. Germline V lookup: CDR1 MDHEN, CDR2 SYDVKM. The CDR3 totals 15 residues.

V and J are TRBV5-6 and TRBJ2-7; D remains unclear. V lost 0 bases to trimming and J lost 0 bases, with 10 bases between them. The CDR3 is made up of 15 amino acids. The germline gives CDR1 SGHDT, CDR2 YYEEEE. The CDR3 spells CASSLGGADSYEQYF. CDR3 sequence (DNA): TGTGCCAGCAGCTTGGGTGGAGCTGACTCCTACGAGCAGTACTTC.

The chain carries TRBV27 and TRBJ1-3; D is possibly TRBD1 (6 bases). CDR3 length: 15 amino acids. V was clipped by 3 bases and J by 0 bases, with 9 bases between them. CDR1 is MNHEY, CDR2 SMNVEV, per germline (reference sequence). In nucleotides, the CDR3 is TGTGCCAGCAGTTTGGACAGCCGCTCTGGAAACACCATATATTTT. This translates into CASSLDSRSGNTIYF.

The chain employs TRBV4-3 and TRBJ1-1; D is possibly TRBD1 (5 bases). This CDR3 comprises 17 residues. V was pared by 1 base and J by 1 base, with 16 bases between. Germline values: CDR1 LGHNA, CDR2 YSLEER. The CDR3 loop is CASSQVLGPQRNTEAFF. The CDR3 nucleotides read TGCGCCAGCAGCCAAGTTTTGGGGCCCCAGCGGAACACTGAAGCTTTCTTT.

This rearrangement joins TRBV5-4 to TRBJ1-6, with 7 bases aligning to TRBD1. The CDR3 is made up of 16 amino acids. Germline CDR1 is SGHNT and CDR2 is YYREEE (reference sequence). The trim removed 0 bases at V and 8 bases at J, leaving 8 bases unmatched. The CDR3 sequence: CASSLEGDRAHSPLHF. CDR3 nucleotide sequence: TGTGCCAGCAGCTTGGAAGGAGACAGGGCTCATTCACCCCTCCACTTT.

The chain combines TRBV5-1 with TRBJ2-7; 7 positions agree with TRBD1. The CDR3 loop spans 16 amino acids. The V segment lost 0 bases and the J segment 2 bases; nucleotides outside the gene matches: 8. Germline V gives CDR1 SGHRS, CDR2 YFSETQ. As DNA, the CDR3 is TGCGCCAGCAGCTTGGGGGGGACAGTGGGAACCTACGAGCAGTACTTC. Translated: CASSLGGTVGTYEQYF.

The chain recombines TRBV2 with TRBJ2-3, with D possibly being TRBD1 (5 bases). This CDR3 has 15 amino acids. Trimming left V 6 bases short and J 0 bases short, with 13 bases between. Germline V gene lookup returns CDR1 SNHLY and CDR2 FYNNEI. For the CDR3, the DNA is TGTGCCAGCAGCTCTTGGACAAGGAGCACAGATACGCAGTATTTT. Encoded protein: CASSSWTRSTDTQYF.

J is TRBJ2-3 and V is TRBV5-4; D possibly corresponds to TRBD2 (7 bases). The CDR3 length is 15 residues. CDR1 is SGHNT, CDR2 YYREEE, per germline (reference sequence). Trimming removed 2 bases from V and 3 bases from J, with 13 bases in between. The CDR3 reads CASSFKGGFTDTQYF. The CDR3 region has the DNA TGTGCCAGCAGCTTTAAGGGGGGGTTTACAGATACGCAGTATTTT.

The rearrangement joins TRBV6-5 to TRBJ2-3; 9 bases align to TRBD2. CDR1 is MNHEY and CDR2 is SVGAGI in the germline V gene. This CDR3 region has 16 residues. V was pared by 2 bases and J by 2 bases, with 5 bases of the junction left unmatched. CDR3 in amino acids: CASSYKAGGLTDTQYF. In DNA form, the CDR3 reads TGTGCCAGCAGTTACAAAGCGGGGGGCCTCACAGATACGCAGTATTTT.

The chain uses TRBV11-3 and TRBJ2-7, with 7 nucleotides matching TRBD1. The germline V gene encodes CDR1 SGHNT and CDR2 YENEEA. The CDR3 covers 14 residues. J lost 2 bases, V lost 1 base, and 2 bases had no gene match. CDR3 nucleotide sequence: TGTGCCAGCAGCTTAGCAGGGACAGCCTACGAGCAGTACTTC. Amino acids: CASSLAGTAYEQYF.

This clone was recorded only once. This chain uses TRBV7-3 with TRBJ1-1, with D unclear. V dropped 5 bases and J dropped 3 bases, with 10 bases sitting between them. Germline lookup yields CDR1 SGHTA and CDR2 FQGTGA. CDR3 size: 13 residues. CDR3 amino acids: CASSITVDTEAFF. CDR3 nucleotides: TGTGCCAGCAGCATCACAGTGGACACTGAAGCTTTCTTT.

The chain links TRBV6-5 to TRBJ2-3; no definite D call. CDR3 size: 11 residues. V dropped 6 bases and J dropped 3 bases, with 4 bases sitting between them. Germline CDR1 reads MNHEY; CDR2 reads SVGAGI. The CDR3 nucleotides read TGTGCCAGCAGCACAACAGATACGCAGTATTTT. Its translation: CASSTTDTQYF.

The CDR3 spells CASSLGAQGAREQYF. CDR3 bases: TGTGCCAGCAGCTTGGGGGCTCAGGGGGCGAGGGAGCAGTACTTC. This chain joins TRBV5-5 and TRBJ2-7, with 8 positions matching TRBD1. After removal of 0 bases from V and 7 bases from J, the junction contained 9 bases not matched to a gene. CDR3 length equals 15 residues. The germline gives CDR1 SGHKS, CDR2 YYEKEE (reference sequence).

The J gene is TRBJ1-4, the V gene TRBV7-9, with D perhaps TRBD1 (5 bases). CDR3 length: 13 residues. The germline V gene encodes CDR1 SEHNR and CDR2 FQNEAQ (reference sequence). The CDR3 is CALGAGLNEKLFF. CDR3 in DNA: TGTGCTTTAGGGGCAGGTTTAAATGAAAAACTGTTTTTT.

CDR3 DNA sequence: TGTGCCAGCAGCTCCTACTCAGGTGGAGGCTACACCTTC. Protein product: CASSSYSGGGYTF. This chain links TRBV7-2 with TRBJ1-2; D gene ambiguous. Germline-derived CDR1 and CDR2 are SGHTA and FQGNSA. This CDR3 has 13 amino acids. Trimming cost V 4 bases and J 8 bases, with 14 bases left between them.

CDR3 protein: CARGLAGDTQYF. The DNA of the CDR3 is TGTGCCAGGGGACTAGCGGGGGATACGCAGTATTTT. The V and J genes are TRBV2 and TRBJ2-3; 13 positions agree with TRBD2. The germline gives CDR1 SNHLY, CDR2 FYNNEI. The CDR3 has 12 residues. The ends lost 9 bases at V and 6 bases at J; junction bases unmatched: 0.

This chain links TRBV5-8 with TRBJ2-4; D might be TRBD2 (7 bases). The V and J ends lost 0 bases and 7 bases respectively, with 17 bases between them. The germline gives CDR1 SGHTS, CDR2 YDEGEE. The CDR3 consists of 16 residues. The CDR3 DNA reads TGTGCCAGCAGCTTGGTGGGCGGGGGCCCTGGGAACATTCAGTACTTC. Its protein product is CASSLVGGGPGNIQYF.

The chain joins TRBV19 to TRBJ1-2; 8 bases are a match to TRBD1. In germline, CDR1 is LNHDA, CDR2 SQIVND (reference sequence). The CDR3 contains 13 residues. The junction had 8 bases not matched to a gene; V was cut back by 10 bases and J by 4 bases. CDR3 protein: CAIRDRGSYGYTF. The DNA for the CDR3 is TGTGCCATCCGAGACAGGGGCTCCTATGGCTACACCTTC. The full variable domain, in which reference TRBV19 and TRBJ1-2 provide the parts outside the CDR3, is DGGITQSPKYLFRKEGQNVTLSCEQNLNHDAMYWYRQDPGQGLRLIYYSQIVNDFQKGDIAEGYSVSREKKESFPLTVTSAQKNPTAFYLCAIRDRGSYGYTFGSGTRLTVV.

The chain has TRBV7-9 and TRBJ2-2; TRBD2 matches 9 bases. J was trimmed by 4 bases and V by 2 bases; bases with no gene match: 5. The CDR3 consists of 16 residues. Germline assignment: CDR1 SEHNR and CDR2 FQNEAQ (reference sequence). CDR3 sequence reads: CASSLISGGLTGELFF. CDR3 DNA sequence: TGTGCCAGCAGCTTAATAAGCGGGGGGCTCACCGGGGAGCTGTTTTTT. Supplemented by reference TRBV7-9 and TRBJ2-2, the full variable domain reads DTGVSQNPRHKITKRGQNVTFRCDPISEHNRLYWYRQTLGQGPEFLTYFQNEAQLEKSRLLSDRFSAERPKGSFSTLEIQRTEQGDSAMYLCASSLISGGLTGELFFGEGSRLTVL.

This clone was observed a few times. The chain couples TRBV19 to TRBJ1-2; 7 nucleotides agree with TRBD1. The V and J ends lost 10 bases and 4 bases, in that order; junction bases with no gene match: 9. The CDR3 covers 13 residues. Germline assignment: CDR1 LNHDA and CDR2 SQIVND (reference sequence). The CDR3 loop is CATTTGPSYGYTF. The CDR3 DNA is TGTGCCACCACGACAGGGCCCTCCTATGGCTACACCTTC.

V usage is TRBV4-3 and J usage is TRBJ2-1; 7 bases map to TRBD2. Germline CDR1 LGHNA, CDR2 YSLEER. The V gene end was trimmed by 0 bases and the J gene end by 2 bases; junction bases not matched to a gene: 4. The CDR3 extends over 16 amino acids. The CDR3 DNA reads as TGCGCCAGCAGCCAAGATTCTAGCGGCCCCTACAATGAGCAGTTCTTC. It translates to CASSQDSSGPYNEQFF.

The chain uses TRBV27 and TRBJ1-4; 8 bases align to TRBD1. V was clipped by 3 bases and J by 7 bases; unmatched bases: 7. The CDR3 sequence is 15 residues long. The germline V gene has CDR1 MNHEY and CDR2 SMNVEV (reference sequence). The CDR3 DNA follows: TGTGCCAGCAGTTTTTGGACAGGGAGGGGTGAAAAACTGTTTTTT. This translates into CASSFWTGRGEKLFF.

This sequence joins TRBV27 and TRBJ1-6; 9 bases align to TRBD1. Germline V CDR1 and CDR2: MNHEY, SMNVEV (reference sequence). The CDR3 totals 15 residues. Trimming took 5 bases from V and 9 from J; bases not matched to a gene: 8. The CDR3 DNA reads TGTGCCAGCAGTGTCCGGGACAGGGAGCGTTCACCCCTCCACTTT. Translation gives CASSVRDRERSPLHF.

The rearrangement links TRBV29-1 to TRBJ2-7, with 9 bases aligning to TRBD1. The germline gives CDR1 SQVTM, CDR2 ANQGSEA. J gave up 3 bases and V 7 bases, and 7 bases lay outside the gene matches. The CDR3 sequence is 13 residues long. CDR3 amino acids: CSASGTGLYEQYF. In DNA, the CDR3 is TGCAGCGCCTCCGGGACAGGGCTCTACGAGCAGTACTTC.